The 31 T cell receptor beta chains given below trace back to one sample, sequenced in a study of CD8 T cells in Susac syndrome (dated by TCRdb to about 2019). The library was generated by the immunoSEQ multiplex PCR assay. RNA was extracted with the RNeasy kit and roughly 0.45 to 1 ug was reverse transcribed using random hexamers. Clones were called with MiXCR by TCRdb after fastp trimmed the public reads at Q25, and only in-frame beta chains were retained. When rows share a CDR3 protein, they turn into one entry using the most common DNA and genes. Here the sample has fewer than 80,000 distinct CDR3 sequences; 85% to 95% occur a single time. 0.55% to 0.7% of the sample goes to the ten largest clones. Material: CD8+ T cells from PBMCs. The source is a human donor with multiple sclerosis.

The rearrangement joins TRBV7-9 to TRBJ1-1, with D uncertain. CDR1 is SEHNR, CDR2 FQNEAQ, per germline (reference sequence). The CDR3 has 15 residues. The ends were cut back, 2 bases at V and 2 bases at J, with 12 bases in the middle. The CDR3: CASSLSAGLNTEAFF. In nucleotides, the CDR3 is TGTGCCAGCAGCTTAAGTGCAGGCCTCAACACTGAAGCTTTCTTT.

This clonotype was seen a few times. The rearrangement uses TRBV6-4 and TRBJ2-6; D is undetermined. V shed 2 bases and J shed 0 bases, with 2 bases lying between them. Germline V gene sequence: CDR1 MRHNA, CDR2 SNTAGT. The CDR3 extends over 14 amino acids. In DNA form, the CDR3 reads TGTGCCAGCAGTGACAACTCTGGGGCCAACGTCCTGACTTTC. This encodes CASSDNSGANVLTF.

This chain connects TRBV27 to TRBJ2-7; tentatively, D is TRBD1 (5 bases). V lost 0 bases and J 1 base, leaving 13 bases between the germline ends. The CDR3 sequence is 16 residues long. Germline V gene lookup returns CDR1 MNHEY and CDR2 SMNVEV (reference sequence). CDR3 nucleotides: TGTGCCAGCAGTTTATCTGGGGCCGATGTGTCCTACGAGCAGTACTTC. Encoded protein: CASSLSGADVSYEQYF.

CDR3 sequence: CASSYGARASETQYF. CDR3 sequence (DNA): TGTGCCAGCAGTTACGGGGCCAGGGCCTCAGAGACCCAGTACTTC. V and J are TRBV6-5 and TRBJ2-5; D possibly corresponds to TRBD1 (5 bases). Germline V gene lookup returns CDR1 MNHEY and CDR2 SVGAGI. The CDR3 totals 15 residues. Trimming removed 2 bases at V and 4 bases at J, with 14 bases between.

This sequence joins TRBV5-4 and TRBJ1-3, with D maybe TRBD1 (5 bases). V shed 5 bases and J shed 2 bases, with 11 bases lying between them. The germline CDR1 and CDR2 sequences are SGHNT and YYREEE (reference sequence). The CDR3 length is 14 residues. The CDR3 bases are TGTGCCAGCAGGTCCGGGACGGCTGGAAACACCATATATTTT. It encodes CASRSGTAGNTIYF.

The chain uses TRBV12-3 or TRBV12-4 and TRBJ2-3; no clear D gene. This CDR3 is built from 15 residues. V shed 2 bases and J shed 0 bases, with 9 bases lying between them. The CDR3 sequence: CASSLTNDSTDTQYF. Written as DNA, the CDR3 is TGTGCCAGCAGTTTAACCAACGACAGCACAGATACGCAGTATTTT.

This sequence joins TRBV30 and TRBJ1-3; 9 bases align to TRBD1. Germline CDR1 and CDR2: GTSNPN and SVGIG (reference sequence). Unmatched junction bases numbered 5, after V lost 1 base and J lost 7 bases. This CDR3 comprises 14 residues. The CDR3 region has the DNA TGTGCCTGGAGTGGAGGACAGGGGCTGAACACCATATATTTT. It codes for CAWSGGQGLNTIYF.

This clonotype appeared once. V usage is TRBV20-1 and J usage is TRBJ2-7; 8 positions match TRBD2. V shed 6 bases, J shed 13 bases, and the junction held 8 bases outside the gene matches. In germline, CDR1 is DFQATT, CDR2 SNEGSKA (reference sequence). The CDR3 has 10 amino acids. The chain's CDR3 is CSANGGDIYF. The CDR3 coding sequence is TGCAGTGCCAACGGGGGGGACATATACTTC.

The CDR3 protein is CASFRERAFPLLNEQFF. The CDR3 DNA follows: TGTGCCAGCTTCCGAGAGCGGGCGTTTCCTTTACTCAATGAGCAGTTCTTC. This rearrangement joins TRBV28 to TRBJ2-1, with D perhaps TRBD2 (6 bases). This CDR3 has 17 residues. V was cut by 8 bases and J by 6 bases, with 26 bases left in between. CDR1 is MDHEN, CDR2 SYDVKM, per germline.

This rearrangement joins TRBV5-1 to TRBJ2-7; D is perhaps TRBD2 (5 bases). Per the germline V gene, CDR1 is SGHRS and CDR2 is YFSETQ. The V gene lost 1 base and the J gene lost 3 bases, with 11 bases spanning the gap. This CDR3 contains 14 residues. The CDR3 protein is CASSLTSALYEQYF. The CDR3, as DNA: TGCGCCAGCAGCTTGACTAGTGCCCTCTACGAGCAGTACTTC.

This clonotype was found once. V and J are TRBV7-9 and TRBJ2-6; D uncertain. Germline lookup yields CDR1 SEHNR and CDR2 FQNEAQ (reference sequence). CDR3 length equals 14 residues. V was shortened by 3 bases and J by 4 bases, with 7 bases between the two germline ends. The CDR3 region has the DNA TGTGCCAGCAGCTTGGGTGGAGGGGCCAACGTCCTGACTTTC. As protein: CASSLGGGANVLTF.

The chain recombines TRBV20-1 with TRBJ2-1; D is uncertain. Germline CDR1 DFQATT, CDR2 SNEGSKA (reference sequence). The V end lost 0 bases, the J end lost 3 bases, and 15 bases lay between the germline ends. The CDR3 length is 16 residues. CDR3 residues: CSARDTGPTGYNEQFF. CDR3 DNA sequence: TGCAGTGCTAGAGACACCGGGCCCACTGGCTACAATGAGCAGTTCTTC.

V and J are TRBV7-9 and TRBJ2-3, with D unclear. Germline-derived CDR1 and CDR2 are SEHNR and FQNEAQ (reference sequence). The V end was cut by 1 base, the J end by 3 bases, with 5 bases between. CDR3 length equals 13 residues. CDR3 residues: CASSLVRTDTQYF. The CDR3 nucleotides read TGTGCCAGCAGCTTAGTCCGGACAGATACGCAGTATTTT.

CDR3 nucleotide sequence: TGCAGTGCTAGAGAGAACAGGGACTACAATGAGCAGTTCTTC. As protein: CSARENRDYNEQFF. This chain links TRBV20-1 with TRBJ2-1; D perhaps matches TRBD1 (6 bases). The CDR3 covers 14 residues. The ends were cut back, 0 bases at V and 3 bases at J, with 9 bases in the middle. Germline loops: CDR1 DFQATT, CDR2 SNEGSKA (reference sequence).

The rearrangement uses TRBV29-1 and TRBJ2-7; 12 bases line up with TRBD2. The CDR3 is 16 amino acids. Germline values: CDR1 SQVTM, CDR2 ANQGSEA. The trim removed 3 bases at V and 0 bases at J, leaving 6 bases unmatched. CDR3 bases: TGCAGCGTTGAGAGGACTAGCGGGACGTACTCCTACGAGCAGTACTTC. Its protein product is CSVERTSGTYSYEQYF.

The chain has TRBV24-1 and TRBJ2-3; tentative D call: TRBD2 (5 bases). The V gene lost 0 bases and the J gene lost 4 bases, with 10 bases spanning the gap. This CDR3 comprises 15 residues. Germline V CDR1 and CDR2: KGHDR, SFDVKD. The CDR3 nucleotides read TGTGCCACCAGTGATTTGGTAGGAGGCGCAGATACGCAGTATTTT. It encodes CATSDLVGGADTQYF.

V usage is TRBV5-1 and J usage is TRBJ1-3, with D maybe TRBD1 (6 bases). The germline V gene encodes CDR1 SGHRS and CDR2 YFSETQ. This CDR3 has 14 residues. V was trimmed by 9 bases and J by 2 bases, leaving 15 bases between them. In nucleotides, the CDR3 is TGCGCCACTGCCCAGGGGATCCCTGGAAACACCATATATTTT. It translates to CATAQGIPGNTIYF.

This chain links TRBV20-1 with TRBJ1-1; TRBD1 agrees at 8 bases. Losses at the gene ends were 6 bases for V and 7 bases for J; bases not matched to a gene: 10. This CDR3 has 13 residues. Germline V lookup: CDR1 DFQATT, CDR2 SNEGSKA (reference sequence). As DNA, the CDR3 is TGCAGTGCGCTGGACAGGGCCAACGGTGAAGCTTTCTTT. Its translation is CSALDRANGEAFF.

The rearrangement joins TRBV29-1 to TRBJ1-1; perhaps TRBD1 as D (6 bases). The germline gives CDR1 SQVTM, CDR2 ANQGSEA. Trimming left V 5 bases short and J 0 bases short, with 13 bases between. This CDR3 comprises 14 residues. CDR3 protein: CSVRTASVNTEAFF. CDR3 coding DNA: TGCAGCGTTAGGACAGCCTCGGTGAACACTGAAGCTTTCTTT.

The CDR3 nucleotides read TGTGCCAGCAGCCCCGCCTTGGGGGGGGCCTACGAGCAGTACTTC. It is translated as CASSPALGGAYEQYF. The V gene is TRBV28, the J gene TRBJ2-7; 7 positions agree with TRBD2. From germline, CDR1 is MDHEN and CDR2 SYDVKM. V lost 6 bases to trimming and J lost 2 bases; unmatched junction nucleotides: 10. The CDR3 loop spans 15 amino acids.

This sequence joins TRBV4-1 and TRBJ2-1, with a tentative D call TRBD2 (6 bases). This CDR3 contains 19 residues. The germline gives CDR1 MGHRA, CDR2 YSYEKL. Trimming removed 1 base from V and 2 bases from J, with 21 bases in between. For the CDR3, the DNA is TGCGCCAGCAGCCAAGGACCTACGAAGTGGGCTAGCGCCTACAATGAGCAGTTCTTC. As protein: CASSQGPTKWASAYNEQFF.

The V call is TRBV12-3 or TRBV12-4, the J call TRBJ2-7, with D possibly TRBD1 on 6 matching bases. This CDR3 comprises 16 residues. Trimming removed 8 bases from V and 5 bases from J, with 25 bases in between. CDR3 in DNA: TGTGCCAGCGGAGCGCAAACCGGGACACAAAGTGACGAGCAGTACTTC. Encoded protein: CASGAQTGTQSDEQYF.

The chain combines TRBV20-1 with TRBJ1-5; D uncertain. Germline assignment: CDR1 DFQATT and CDR2 SNEGSKA (reference sequence). V was cut by 5 bases and J by 7 bases, with 15 bases left in between. The CDR3 is 13 residues long. CDR3 loop: CSAPLGYQQPQHF. The CDR3, as DNA: TGCAGTGCTCCTTTGGGGTACCAACAGCCCCAGCATTTT.

This sequence joins TRBV9 and TRBJ1-2; perhaps TRBD1 as D (5 bases). The CDR3 runs to 17 residues. V gave up 0 bases and J gave up 4 bases, with 19 bases separating them. CDR1 and CDR2 from the germline V gene are SGDLS and YYNGEE. CDR3 nucleotide sequence: TGTGCCAGCAGCGTAGAGGAATCAGGGCGAACCCCCTATGGCTACACCTTC. It encodes CASSVEESGRTPYGYTF.

This clonotype was seen only a few times. The rearrangement links TRBV6-1 to TRBJ2-2; 8 bases align to TRBD1. V lost 5 bases, J lost 2 bases, and 4 bases stayed unmatched. The CDR3 sequence is 15 residues long. The germline CDR1 and CDR2 sequences are MNHNS and SASEGT. CDR3 coding DNA: TGTGCCAGCAGTCAATCAGGGGGCAACACCGGGGAGCTGTTTTTT. It translates to CASSQSGGNTGELFF.

This rearrangement joins TRBV7-3 to TRBJ2-1; 11 nucleotides match TRBD2. The germline V gene has CDR1 SGHTA and CDR2 FQGTGA. With V trimmed by 2 bases and J by 0 bases, 9 bases remained unmatched. The CDR3 sequence is 19 residues long. The chain's CDR3 is CASSLVLAGGPSSYNEQFF. The CDR3 coding sequence is TGTGCCAGCAGCTTAGTGCTAGCGGGGGGCCCGAGCTCCTACAATGAGCAGTTCTTC.

The rearrangement uses TRBV7-9 and TRBJ1-1; D remains unclear. Trimming shortened V by 0 bases and J by 0 bases, and 17 bases separated the two germline ends. Germline V CDR1 and CDR2: SEHNR, FQNEAQ (reference sequence). The CDR3 is 18 residues long. CDR3 sequence reads: CASSLAIGRYSMNTEAFF. The CDR3 DNA reads TGTGCCAGCAGCTTAGCGATAGGACGGTACAGTATGAACACTGAAGCTTTCTTT.

This clonotype was seen a single time. This chain links TRBV6-1 with TRBJ2-1; a possible D gene is TRBD2 (5 bases). Germline CDR1 and CDR2: MNHNS and SASEGT. V shed 0 bases and J shed 8 bases, with 8 bases lying between them. CDR3 size: 13 residues. The CDR3 region is CASSEARGDEQFF. The CDR3 DNA reads TGTGCCAGCAGTGAAGCTCGGGGTGATGAGCAGTTCTTC.

The chain recombines TRBV11-3 with TRBJ2-5; the match to TRBD2 covers 11 bases. With V trimmed by 6 bases and J by 3 bases, 3 bases remained unmatched. Germline values: CDR1 SGHNT, CDR2 YENEEA. This CDR3 has 14 residues. CDR3 coding DNA: TGTGCCAGCAGTCTGACTAGCGGGGAAGAGACCCAGTACTTC. Protein product: CASSLTSGEETQYF.

The rearrangement uses TRBV5-4 and TRBJ2-7; TRBD2 agrees at 10 bases. Trimming at V came to 4 bases and at J to 6 bases, leaving 7 bases not matched to a gene. CDR3 length: 14 residues. CDR1 and CDR2 (germline): SGHNT, YYREEE (reference sequence). In DNA, the CDR3 is TGTGCCAGCAGCGATTCTAGCGGGAGCCCCGAGCAGTACTTC. Protein product: CASSDSSGSPEQYF.

The table lists this clonotype with a count of one. This chain joins TRBV15 and TRBJ1-4, with unresolved D. V lost 0 bases and J lost 4, with 3 bases in between. CDR1 and CDR2 (germline): LNHNV, YYDKDF (reference sequence). The CDR3 totals 13 residues. CDR3 loop: CATSRDSNEKLFF. The CDR3, as DNA: TGTGCCACCAGCAGAGATAGTAATGAAAAACTGTTTTTT.